This paragraph covers one T cell receptor (beta chain) sequence. This sample was taken from a study of blood T cell repertoires in COVID-19. Across the study: The United States, Italy and Spain provided the acute and convalescent COVID-19 samples.

Measured with immunoSEQ multiplex PCR; TCRdb has only the in-frame clones, and not every one. Of around 32,000 clones detected, more than 80% appear once; the ten largest clones hold about 0.9%. Trimming shortened V by 3 bases and J by 3 bases, and 12 bases separated the two germline ends. The CDR3 contains 15 residues. CDR1 and CDR2 from the germline V gene are LGHNA and YSLEER. Material: peripheral blood. The chain has TRBV4-3 and TRBJ1-3; possibly TRBD1 for D (5 bases). This receptor was identified in a male donor with active COVID-19. CDR3 sequence (DNA): TGCGCCAGCAGCCAGCAGGGAGGCGTTGGAAACACCATATATTTT. This sequence encodes CASSQQGGVGNTIYF.